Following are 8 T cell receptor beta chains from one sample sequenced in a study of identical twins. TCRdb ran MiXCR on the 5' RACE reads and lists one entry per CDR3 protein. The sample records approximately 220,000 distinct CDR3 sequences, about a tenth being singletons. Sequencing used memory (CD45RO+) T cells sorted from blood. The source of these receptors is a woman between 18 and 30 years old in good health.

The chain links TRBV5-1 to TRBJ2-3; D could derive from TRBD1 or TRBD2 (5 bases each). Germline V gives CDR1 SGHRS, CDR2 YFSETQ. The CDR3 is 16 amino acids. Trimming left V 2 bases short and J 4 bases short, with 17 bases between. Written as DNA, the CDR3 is TGCGCCAGCAGCTTAAATGGGGGTTATTCCGCAGATACGCAGTATTTT. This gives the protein CASSLNGGYSADTQYF.

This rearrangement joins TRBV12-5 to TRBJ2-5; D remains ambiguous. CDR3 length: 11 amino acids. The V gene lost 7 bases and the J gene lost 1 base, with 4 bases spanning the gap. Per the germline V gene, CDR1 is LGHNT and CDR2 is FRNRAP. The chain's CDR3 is CASATQETQYF. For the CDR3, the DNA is TGTGCTAGTGCAACCCAAGAGACCCAGTACTTC.

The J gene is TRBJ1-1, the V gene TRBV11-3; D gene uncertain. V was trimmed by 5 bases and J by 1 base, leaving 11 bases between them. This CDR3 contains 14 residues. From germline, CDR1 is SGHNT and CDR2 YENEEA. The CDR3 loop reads CASSPSSRNTEAFF. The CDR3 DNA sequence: TGTGCCAGCAGCCCTTCTTCGAGGAACACTGAAGCTTTCTTT.

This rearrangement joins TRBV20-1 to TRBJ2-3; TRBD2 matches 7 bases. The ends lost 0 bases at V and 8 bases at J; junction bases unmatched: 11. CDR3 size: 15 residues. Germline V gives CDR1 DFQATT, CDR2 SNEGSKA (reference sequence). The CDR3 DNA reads TGCAGTGCTAGAGACGGGGCCGGGGGGTCAGGTACGCAGTATTTT. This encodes CSARDGAGGSGTQYF.

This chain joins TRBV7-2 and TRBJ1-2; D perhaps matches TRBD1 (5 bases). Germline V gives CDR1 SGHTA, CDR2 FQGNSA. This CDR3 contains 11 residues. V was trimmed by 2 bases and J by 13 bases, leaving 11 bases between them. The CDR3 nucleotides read TGTGCCAGCAGCTTAAAAGGGGTTTGCACCTTC. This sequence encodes CASSLKGVCTF.

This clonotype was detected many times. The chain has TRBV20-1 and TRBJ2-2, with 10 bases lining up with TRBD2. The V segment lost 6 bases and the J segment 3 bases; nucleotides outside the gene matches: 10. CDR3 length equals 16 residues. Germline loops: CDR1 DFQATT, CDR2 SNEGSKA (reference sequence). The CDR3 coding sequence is TGCAGTGCCCTATTACAGACTAGCGGGTACACCGGGGAGCTGTTTTTT. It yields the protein CSALLQTSGYTGELFF.

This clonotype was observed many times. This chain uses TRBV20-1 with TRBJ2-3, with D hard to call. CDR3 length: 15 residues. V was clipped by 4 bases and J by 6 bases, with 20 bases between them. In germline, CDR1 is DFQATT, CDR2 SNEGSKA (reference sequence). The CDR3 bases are TGCAGTGCTAACGGAGCTGAGCTCGGTATGGATACGCAGTATTTT. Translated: CSANGAELGMDTQYF.

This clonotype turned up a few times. The CDR3 bases are TGTGCCAGCAGCCGAAGGGGTTCGACGTCAGATACGCAGTATTTT. Its translation is CASSRRGSTSDTQYF. The chain couples TRBV6-1 to TRBJ2-3; D is possibly TRBD1 (5 bases). V lost 6 bases and J lost 4, with 17 bases in between. Germline values: CDR1 MNHNS, CDR2 SASEGT. The CDR3 has 15 residues.